This TCR beta chain derives from a study of blood T cell repertoires in COVID-19 (dated by TCRdb to 2020 to 2022). Regarding the study in general: Collaborator samples came from the United States, Italy and Spain and covered acute and convalescent phases of COVID-19. The samples were drawn from two sources: the first 160 participants of the ongoing ImmuneRACE study, and 950 to 1,500 subjects contributed by 6 global collaborators. The repertoires were released in a freely available public database meant as a resource for research on the immune response to SARS-CoV-2. Deeply sampled blood TCRbeta repertoires from subjects exposed to, actively infected with, or recovered from COVID-19 were included in the dataset. Nearly every sample came with metadata listing a de-identified subject ID, COVID-19 status, age in years and sex. HLA class I and class II types, where available, came from metadata supplied by the sample provider rather than from assay-based typing. The material from the prospective study consisted of cDNA or gDNA derived from T cells, B-cell-depleted T cells, or PBMCs. Study-wide conclusions, independent of this receptor: The quantity of clinical and demographic metadata differed by source and by participant and was supplied without curation.

One collaborating source in Seattle enrolled patients during active infection and followed them longitudinally through the course of disease. Collaborating institutions collected whole blood in K2EDTA tubes following their own protocols. For TCRbeta analysis, collaborator samples were shipped as frozen whole blood, as isolated PBMCs, or as DNA extracted from either sample type. Details on this clone: Its recognized antigen is unknown. The input lacks base qualities; no much larger clone sits a single base away.

TCRbeta CDR3 regions were amplified from genomic DNA using the immunoSEQ Assay, a bias-controlled multiplex PCR. Per the source publication's procedure: Within the assay, amplification of reference gene primers was used to estimate how many nucleated cells each sample contained. To quantify the absolute abundance of each unique TCRbeta CDR3 rearrangement, sequence reads were collapsed and filtered. For each sample, productive Simpson clonality was calculated as the square root of Simpson's diversity index over productive rearrangements. TCRdb took over this immuneACCESS table, retaining in-frame rearrangements with V and J assigned. Such tables are incomplete; in checked studies, under half of the missing clones stem from an unresolved V gene, and the remainder is unexplained. The V and J calls and the clone size are those of that table, but D and trimming were determined from the DNA. This sample has 220,000 or so clones in its table, and 85% to 90% of those were observed once. The ten largest account for roughly 10% of the sample.

This clonotype originated in a woman aged 45-60 years with COVID-19, enrolled during active disease. The sequenced material came from peripheral blood.

The CDR3 protein: CASTLRDFTYNEQFF. In nucleotides, the sequence is TGTGCCAGCACCCTGAGAGACTTCACCTACAATGAGCAGTTCTTC. This receptor chain uses TRBV13 and TRBJ2-1; the D gene lacks a confident call. From cysteine to phenylalanine, the CDR3 is 15 amino acids long. CDR3 DNA only is kept here, 45 bases in frame from base 1. The germline V gene encodes CDR1 PRHDT and CDR2 FYEKMQ (reference sequence). The junction carries 15 bases between V and J, which are trimmed by 7 bases and 2 bases respectively.